This entry is about one TCR beta chain. Either two negative PCRs, clearance, or symptom resolution qualified Cohort 3 donors as recovered. J lost 6 bases, V lost 3 bases, and 13 bases had no gene match. Germline CDR1 LNHNV, CDR2 YYDKDF (reference sequence). CDR3 length: 17 residues. This entry is derived from a study of blood T cell repertoires in COVID-19. Clones were read by immunoSEQ multiplex PCR, and TCRdb kept only the in-frame ones, dropping some. The data show 310,000 or so clones, around nine tenths seen once. The sequenced sample consisted of PBMCs or T cells enriched from blood (not recorded which). The chain joins TRBV15 to TRBJ2-1; 8 nucleotides align to TRBD2. This TCR was recovered from a woman in her thirties who had recovered from COVID-19. The CDR3 sequence: CATSRYLGGGLPNEQFF. DNA of the CDR3: TGTGCCACCAGCAGGTACCTCGGCGGGGGGCTCCCCAATGAGCAGTTCTTC.